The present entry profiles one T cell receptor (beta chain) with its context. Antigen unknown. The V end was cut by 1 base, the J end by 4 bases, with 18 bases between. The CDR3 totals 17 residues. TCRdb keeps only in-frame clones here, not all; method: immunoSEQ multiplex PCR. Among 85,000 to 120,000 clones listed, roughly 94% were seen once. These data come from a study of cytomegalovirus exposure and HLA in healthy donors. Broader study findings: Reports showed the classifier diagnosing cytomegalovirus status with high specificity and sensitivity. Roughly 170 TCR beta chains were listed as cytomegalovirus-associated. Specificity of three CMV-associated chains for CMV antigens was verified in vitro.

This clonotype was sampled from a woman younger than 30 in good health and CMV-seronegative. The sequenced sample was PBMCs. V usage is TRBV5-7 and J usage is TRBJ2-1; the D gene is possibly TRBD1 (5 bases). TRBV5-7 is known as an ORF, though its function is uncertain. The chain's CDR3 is CASSLRGREPPYNEQFF. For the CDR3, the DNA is TGTGCCAGCAGCTTGAGGGGCCGCGAGCCGCCTTACAATGAGCAGTTCTTC.